Listed below are T cell receptor beta chains from one sample, sequenced in a study of tumor-infiltrating lymphocytes in localized non-small cell lung cancer. The repertoire was sequenced with immunoSEQ multiplex PCR; TCRdb's copy has only in-frame clones and lacks some. The sample shows approximately 13,000 clones, less than 85% of them seen only once. Source material: lung tumor tissue. Receptor source: a human donor with non-small cell lung cancer. Both conserved end residues are part of each CDR3. The order of the fields is V gene, J gene, clone size, D gene, CDR3 protein, CDR3 DNA. The D gene is left open where the match is weak. The size of a clone is reported for some rows only, either as once, few or many, or as a class for expanded clones.

v_gene: TRBV4-3; j_gene: TRBJ2-3; abundance: .; d_gene: TRBD2; CDR3aa: CASSPGTSGGSGDTQYF; CDR3nt: TGCGCCAGCAGCCCAGGGACTAGCGGGGGGTCGGGGGATACGCAGTATTTT
v_gene: TRBV5-1; j_gene: TRBJ1-1; abundance: few; d_gene: .; CDR3aa: CASSAEMNTEAFF; CDR3nt: TGCGCCAGCAGCGCAGAGATGAACACTGAAGCTTTCTTT
v_gene: TRBV7-2; j_gene: TRBJ2-3; abundance: once; d_gene: .; CDR3aa: CASSSRQRGTDTQYF; CDR3nt: TGTGCCAGCAGCTCCCGACAGCGGGGCACAGATACGCAGTATTTT
v_gene: TRBV10-3; j_gene: TRBJ1-6; abundance: .; d_gene: .; CDR3aa: CAISRQVLNSPLHF; CDR3nt: TGTGCCATCAGCCGACAAGTCCTTAATTCACCCCTCCACTTT
v_gene: TRBV9; j_gene: TRBJ1-4; abundance: .; d_gene: .; CDR3aa: CASSVGDSILNEKLFF; CDR3nt: TGTGCCAGCAGCGTAGGAGATAGTATTTTGAATGAAAAACTGTTTTTT
v_gene: TRBV11-2; j_gene: TRBJ2-7; abundance: once; d_gene: .; CDR3aa: CASSLGQPFYEQYF; CDR3nt: TGTGCCAGCAGCTTAGGACAGCCTTTCTACGAGCAGTACTTC
v_gene: TRBV29-1; j_gene: TRBJ2-6; abundance: .; d_gene: TRBD2; CDR3aa: CGIAGDSGANVLTF; CDR3nt: TGCGGAATAGCGGGGGACTCTGGGGCCAACGTCCTGACTTTC
v_gene: TRBV7-8; j_gene: TRBJ1-6; abundance: .; d_gene: .; CDR3aa: CASSLVGQIFPYNSPLHF; CDR3nt: TGTGCCAGCAGCTTAGTTGGACAGATCTTCCCCTATAATTCACCCCTCCACTTT
v_gene: TRBV7-9; j_gene: TRBJ1-2; abundance: .; d_gene: .; CDR3aa: CASSRDSVRAYGYTF; CDR3nt: TGTGCCAGCAGCCGAGATTCCGTAAGGGCCTATGGCTACACCTTC
v_gene: TRBV11-1; j_gene: TRBJ1-1; abundance: .; d_gene: .; CDR3aa: CASSWTQGAAFF; CDR3nt: TGTGCCAGCAGTTGGACGCAAGGGGCAGCTTTCTTT
v_gene: TRBV4-3; j_gene: TRBJ2-3; abundance: .; d_gene: TRBD1; CDR3aa: CASSLDRGVTDTQYF; CDR3nt: TGCGCCAGCAGCCTCGACAGGGGTGTGACAGATACGCAGTATTTT
v_gene: TRBV6-1; j_gene: TRBJ2-7; abundance: .; d_gene: .; CDR3aa: CASSEGGPTYEQYF; CDR3nt: TGTGCCAGCAGTGAAGGGGGGCCCACCTACGAGCAGTACTTC
v_gene: TRBV18; j_gene: TRBJ2-2; abundance: once; d_gene: TRBD1; CDR3aa: CASSGGQAAGELFF; CDR3nt: TGTGCCAGCTCAGGAGGACAGGCGGCCGGGGAGCTGTTTTTT
v_gene: TRBV19; j_gene: TRBJ1-5; abundance: .; d_gene: .; CDR3aa: CASRKSRLRYNSNQPQHF; CDR3nt: TGTGCCAGCCGAAAGTCCAGACTCCGTTATAATAGCAATCAGCCCCAGCATTTT
v_gene: TRBV19; j_gene: TRBJ2-3; abundance: .; d_gene: .; CDR3aa: CASSMRGGSTDTQYF; CDR3nt: TGTGCCAGTAGTATGAGGGGGGGGAGCACAGATACGCAGTATTTT
v_gene: TRBV27; j_gene: TRBJ1-2; abundance: .; d_gene: TRBD1; CDR3aa: CASLGPLDRGLYGYTF; CDR3nt: TGTGCCAGCCTAGGTCCGTTAGACAGGGGGCTCTATGGCTACACCTTC
v_gene: TRBV7-6; j_gene: TRBJ1-6; abundance: .; d_gene: .; CDR3aa: CASSLEAPGPLVF; CDR3nt: TGTGCCAGCAGCTTAGAAGCCCCCGGCCCCCTTGTCTTC
v_gene: TRBV19; j_gene: TRBJ1-5; abundance: .; d_gene: .; CDR3aa: CASSINLGPGQPQHF; CDR3nt: TGTGCCAGTAGTATCAATTTGGGGCCGGGACAGCCCCAGCATTTT
v_gene: TRBV4-3; j_gene: TRBJ2-5; abundance: once; d_gene: .; CDR3aa: CASSQEGWETQYF; CDR3nt: TGCGCCAGCAGCCAAGAGGGGTGGGAGACCCAGTACTTC
v_gene: TRBV5-6; j_gene: TRBJ1-1; abundance: .; d_gene: .; CDR3aa: CASTSGGGTEAFF; CDR3nt: TGTGCCAGCACCTCTGGAGGGGGGACTGAAGCTTTCTTT
v_gene: TRBV7-2; j_gene: TRBJ2-1; abundance: .; d_gene: TRBD1; CDR3aa: CASTTRQGSNNEQFF; CDR3nt: TGTGCCAGCACCACCCGACAGGGGTCCAACAATGAGCAGTTCTTC
v_gene: TRBV5-1; j_gene: TRBJ2-7; abundance: few; d_gene: TRBD2; CDR3aa: CASSGDILAGGSYEQYF; CDR3nt: TGCGCCAGCAGCGGTGATATTTTAGCGGGGGGGTCCTACGAGCAGTACTTC
v_gene: TRBV28; j_gene: TRBJ2-7; abundance: .; d_gene: TRBD2; CDR3aa: CASSYPSLAGGFYEQYF; CDR3nt: TGTGCCAGCAGTTATCCTTCACTAGCGGGAGGCTTCTACGAGCAGTACTTC
v_gene: TRBV11-1; j_gene: TRBJ2-1; abundance: .; d_gene: .; CDR3aa: CASSYSQGPYNEQFF; CDR3nt: TGTGCCAGCAGCTATTCACAAGGGCCGTACAATGAGCAGTTCTTC
v_gene: TRBV2; j_gene: TRBJ1-5; abundance: .; d_gene: TRBD1; CDR3aa: CASRETGVQPQHF; CDR3nt: TGTGCCAGCAGGGAAACAGGGGTGCAGCCCCAGCATTTT
v_gene: TRBV4-3; j_gene: TRBJ1-1; abundance: .; d_gene: TRBD1; CDR3aa: CASSQQGARTEAFF; CDR3nt: TGCGCCAGCAGCCAACAGGGGGCACGGACTGAAGCTTTCTTT
v_gene: TRBV7-2; j_gene: TRBJ2-5; abundance: .; d_gene: .; CDR3aa: CASSLGGRETQYF; CDR3nt: TGTGCCAGCAGCCTCGGCGGGCGAGAGACCCAGTACTTC
v_gene: TRBV2; j_gene: TRBJ1-1; abundance: .; d_gene: .; CDR3aa: CASSVAGPGTEAFF; CDR3nt: TGTGCCAGCAGTGTGGCGGGGCCGGGGACTGAAGCTTTCTTT